Shown below are 14 T cell receptor beta chains from a single sample sequenced in a study of a mutant IDH1 vaccine in newly diagnosed glioma. Their recognized antigens are unknown. Indicated time point: week 11, during vaccination. All doses held 300 ug of mutant IDH1 20-mer peptide, with topical imiquimod. Clones were sequenced by immunoSEQ multiplex PCR, and TCRdb holds only the in-frame ones, with some missing. The sample contains roughly 120,000 clones, around 80% of which appear only once. The input for sequencing was PBMCs, taken from a glioma patient whose treatment included an IDH1 peptide vaccine. The receptor set was obtained from a man aged 35 to 55 with glioma.

The chain uses TRBV19 and TRBJ1-5, with unresolved D. Germline values: CDR1 LNHDA, CDR2 SQIVND (reference sequence). The length of the CDR3 is 15 residues. V lost 1 base, J lost 3 bases, and 10 bases lay in between. CDR3 nucleotide sequence: TGTGCCAGTAGTATAGGGGTATCGGACAATCAGCCCCAGCATTTT. This gives the protein CASSIGVSDNQPQHF.

The J gene is TRBJ2-7, the V gene TRBV2, with D perhaps matching TRBD2 (5 bases). The CDR3 extends over 13 amino acids. CDR1 SNHLY and CDR2 FYNNEI come from the germline V gene. V was trimmed by 5 bases and J by 2 bases, leaving 10 bases between them. The CDR3 protein is CASSLSRAYEQYF. CDR3 sequence (DNA): TGTGCCAGCAGTCTCTCGAGGGCCTACGAGCAGTACTTC. Full variable domain (rest looked up from reference TRBV2 and TRBJ2-7): EPEVTQTPSHQVTQMGQEVILRCVPISNHLYFYWYRQILGQKVEFLVSFYNNEISEKSEIFDDQFSVERPDGSNFTLKIRSTKLEDSAMYFCASSLSRAYEQYFGPGTRLTVT.

The chain recombines TRBV5-6 with TRBJ1-6; TRBD1 aligns across 9 bases. Germline V gene data show CDR1 as SGHDT and CDR2 as YYEEEE. After removal of 3 bases from V and 10 bases from J, the junction contained 8 bases not matched to a gene. This CDR3 is 15 amino acids long. CDR3 region: CASSSVRTGASPLHF. The DNA for the CDR3 is TGTGCCAGCAGCTCTGTCCGGACAGGGGCATCACCCCTCCACTTT.

This rearrangement joins TRBV19 to TRBJ2-7; 10 bases match TRBD1. J gave up 5 bases and V 5 bases, and 3 bases lay outside the gene matches. Germline loops: CDR1 LNHDA, CDR2 SQIVND (reference sequence). The CDR3 has 13 amino acids. The CDR3 spells CASSEGTGDEQYF. The CDR3, as DNA: TGTGCCAGTAGTGAAGGGACAGGGGACGAGCAGTACTTC.

This clone was counted a single time. The V gene is TRBV6-6, the J gene TRBJ1-1; 8 bases match TRBD1. Per germline, CDR1 MNHNY and CDR2 SVGAGI (reference sequence). The CDR3 covers 15 residues. Trimming removed 4 bases from V and 1 base from J; junction bases left unmatched: 5. The CDR3 here is CASSSQGARNTEAFF. CDR3 nucleotides: TGTGCCAGCAGTTCTCAGGGGGCGCGGAACACTGAAGCTTTCTTT.

The V gene is TRBV4-2, the J gene TRBJ2-2; D unclear. The CDR3 spans 16 residues. CDR1 and CDR2 (germline): LGHNA, YNFKEQ. With 1 base removed from V and 0 bases from J, the gap between germline ends came to 9 bases. The CDR3 DNA follows: TGTGCCAGCAGCCAAGGGCTCCTTTCGAACACCGGGGAGCTGTTTTTT. Translation gives CASSQGLLSNTGELFF.

This clone was observed a few times. The gene calls are TRBV4-3 and TRBJ1-2; possible D gene TRBD1, 6 bases. Trimming stripped 0 bases from V and 2 bases from J, with 10 bases between. The CDR3 runs 15 residues. CDR1 and CDR2 (germline): LGHNA, YSLEER. Here the CDR3 DNA reads TGCGCCAGCAGCCAAGAAACAGGGAACAACTATGGCTACACCTTC. Amino acids: CASSQETGNNYGYTF.

This clone turned up a few times. The V and J genes are TRBV30 and TRBJ1-5; D gene uncertain. The V and J ends lost 3 bases and 1 base respectively, with 16 bases between them. Germline V lookup: CDR1 GTSNPN, CDR2 SVGIG (reference sequence). The CDR3 extends over 16 amino acids. The CDR3 reads CAWSVRGSASNQPQHF. The CDR3 nucleotides are TGTGCCTGGAGCGTACGAGGGTCGGCGAGCAATCAGCCCCAGCATTTT.

The V call is TRBV7-8, the J call TRBJ1-4; tentatively, D is TRBD1 (6 bases). V lost 5 bases and J 4 bases, leaving 14 bases between the germline ends. Germline V gives CDR1 SGHVS, CDR2 FQNEAQ. CDR3 size: 15 residues. The CDR3 here is CASSIGGRGNEKLFF. CDR3 bases: TGTGCCAGCAGCATAGGGGGGAGGGGTAATGAAAAACTGTTTTTT. Filled out from reference TRBV7-8 and TRBJ1-4, the complete variable domain reads GAGVSQSPRYKVAKRGQDVALRCDPISGHVSLFWYQQALGQGPEFLTYFQNEAQLDKSGLPSDRFFAERPEGSVSTLKIQRTQQEDSAVYLCASSIGGRGNEKLFFGSGTQLSVL.

V is TRBV6-6 and J is TRBJ2-5; 8 bases line up with TRBD1. There are 15 residues in the CDR3. The ends lost 6 bases at V and 0 bases at J; junction bases unmatched: 6. Germline CDR1 is MNHNY and CDR2 is SVGAGI (reference sequence). The CDR3 sequence: CASRKGQGYQETQYF. CDR3 nucleotide sequence: TGTGCCAGCAGAAAAGGACAGGGATACCAAGAGACCCAGTACTTC.

This clone was counted only a few times. The chain employs TRBV6-1 and TRBJ1-2; D unclear. Germline V lookup: CDR1 MNHNS, CDR2 SASEGT. The CDR3 is made up of 13 amino acids. V lost 2 bases and J 5 bases, leaving 9 bases between the germline ends. The CDR3 here is CASSEWGGYGYTF. CDR3 sequence (DNA): TGTGCCAGCAGTGAATGGGGTGGGTATGGCTACACCTTC.

V usage is TRBV7-2 and J usage is TRBJ2-5, with D perhaps matching TRBD1 or TRBD2 (5 bases each). Germline CDR1 reads SGHTA; CDR2 reads FQGNSA. This CDR3 region has 17 residues. V was pared by 4 bases and J by 6 bases, with 24 bases between. CDR3 region: CASSSQPLGTPGKTQYF. The CDR3 region has the DNA TGTGCCAGCAGCTCTCAACCCCTCGGGACGCCCGGAAAGACCCAGTACTTC.

The chain combines TRBV5-1 with TRBJ2-1, with a possible D match to TRBD1 (5 bases). V lost 5 bases to trimming and J lost 6 bases, with 18 bases between them. Germline V gene lookup returns CDR1 SGHRS and CDR2 YFSETQ. The length of the CDR3 is 15 residues. CDR3 coding DNA: TGCGCCAGCAGTACCGACAGACTTAGAGGCAATGAGCAGTTCTTC. Its protein is CASSTDRLRGNEQFF.

CDR3 DNA sequence: TGTGCCAGCAGCAAAGTCGAGGACTCCTACAATGAGCAGTTCTTC. Translation: CASSKVEDSYNEQFF. V gene TRBV21-1 combines with J gene TRBJ2-1; the D call in the table, TRBD2, was not verified against the DNA. TRBV21-1 has pseudogene status. CDR3 length equals 15 residues.